The rows below give T cell receptor beta chains drawn from one sample of a study of CD8 T cells in ankylosing spondylitis. TCRdb used MiXCR to reprocess the 5' RACE reads, holding one entry per CDR3 protein. The repertoire has 400,000 or so distinct CDR3 sequences, about 25% of them found once; the top ten carry about 0.92%. The material sequenced was blood, either unsorted or a sorted T cell fraction (not recorded which). The receptor source for this set is a male donor with ankylosing spondylitis. The CDR3 runs from the conserved cysteine through the conserved F or W. The D gene is left open where the match is weak. Rows give clone size only sometimes, using once, few, many, or a class for an expanded clone.

j_call,v_call,clone_size,d_call,cdr3_nt,cdr3_aa
TRBJ1-4,TRBV30,few,.,TGTGCCTGGGGGCCCCGAGGCGCAAAACTGTTTTTT,CAWGPRGAKLFF
TRBJ2-3,TRBV12-3/TRBV12-4,few,TRBD1,TGTGCCAGCAGACGGACAGGGGCCCGAGATACGCAGTATTTT,CASRRTGARDTQYF
TRBJ1-1,TRBV7-2,.,.,TGTGCCAGCAGCTTAGGGGGTAATAGGGCTTTCTTT,CASSLGGNRAFF
TRBJ2-1,TRBV11-2,.,.,TGTGCCAGCAGCTTAGAACTAGCCCAGAGCTCCTACAATGAGCAGTTCTTC,CASSLELAQSSYNEQFF
TRBJ2-3,TRBV5-1,.,.,TGCGCCAGCAGGGCGGGGACTCTCACAGATACGCAGTATTTT,CASRAGTLTDTQYF
TRBJ1-5,TRBV12-3/TRBV12-4,few,.,TGTGCCAGCAGTTCGGGTCACAATCAGCCCCAGCATTTT,CASSSGHNQPQHF
TRBJ2-1,TRBV7-9,.,.,TGTGCCAGCAGCTTAAACGGTTTCGATGAGCAGTTCTTC,CASSLNGFDEQFF
TRBJ2-5,TRBV6-1,few,.,TGTGCCAGCAGTGAATGGGTCGGGACCCAGTACTTC,CASSEWVGTQYF
TRBJ2-3,TRBV11-2,few,TRBD2,TGTGCCAGCAGCCGTAACAGCGGGGGTCACACAGATACGCAGTATTTT,CASSRNSGGHTDTQYF
TRBJ2-1,TRBV5-1,few,TRBD1,TGCGCCAGCAGCTTGGGGGACAGGAGACTTTACAATGAGCAGTTCTTC,CASSLGDRRLYNEQFF
TRBJ2-7,TRBV5-1,few,.,TGCGCCAGCAGTTCCTACTACCTATACGAGCAGTACTTC,CASSSYYLYEQYF
TRBJ2-5,TRBV20-1,.,.,TGCAGTGCTAGAGATAAAGGGGACGGGAAGACCCAGTACTTC,CSARDKGDGKTQYF
TRBJ2-6,TRBV5-1,.,.,TGCGCCAGCAGCTTGGCACAGGTCTCCGGGGCCAACGTCCTGACTTTC,CASSLAQVSGANVLTF
TRBJ1-6,TRBV18,few,.,TGTGCCAGCTCACCACCGGCCGCCGAGAGATCACCCCTCCACTTT,CASSPPAAERSPLHF
TRBJ2-7,TRBV20-1,.,TRBD2,TGCAGTGCTAGAGCGGGGCTAGCGGGAGCTTACGAGCAGTACTTC,CSARAGLAGAYEQYF
TRBJ2-3,TRBV7-9,few,.,TGTGCCTGGCCTGGGAATTTCACAGATACGCAGTATTTT,CAWPGNFTDTQYF
TRBJ2-1,TRBV12-3/TRBV12-4,.,.,TGTGCCAGCAGTTTTACGTCCTACAATGAGCAGTTCTTC,CASSFTSYNEQFF
TRBJ1-3,TRBV20-1,.,.,TGCAGTGCTAGAGATCTCTTAAAACAGGGTGGCTCTGGAAACACCATATATTTT,CSARDLLKQGGSGNTIYF
TRBJ1-3,TRBV20-1,.,.,TGCAGTGCTAGAGAGGCCACTGGAAACACCATATATTTT,CSAREATGNTIYF
TRBJ2-3,TRBV6-5,once,.,TGTGCCAGCAGTTACGTTGGCGGGGTGGAGGGAGATACGCAGTATTTT,CASSYVGGVEGDTQYF
TRBJ2-2,TRBV3-1,.,TRBD1,TGTGCCAGCAGCCTTCACACAGGGGTCGCGAACACCGGGGAGCTGTTTTTT,CASSLHTGVANTGELFF
TRBJ1-2,TRBV6-1,.,.,TGTGCCAGCAGTGGAACTCAGGGAAACTATGGCTACACCTTC,CASSGTQGNYGYTF
TRBJ2-1,TRBV2,few,.,TGTGCCAGCACTGGACTAGGGGGGCACAATGAGCAGTTCTTC,CASTGLGGHNEQFF
TRBJ2-1,TRBV12-3/TRBV12-4,.,TRBD1,TGTGCCAGCAGTTTTTCCTACAGGGGAGTGAATGAGCAGTTCTTC,CASSFSYRGVNEQFF
TRBJ2-5,TRBV29-1,.,.,TGCAGCGTTGAAGTAGAGACCCAGTACTTC,CSVEVETQYF
TRBJ2-3,TRBV28,.,.,TGTGCCAGCAGTTTTCGGGCTAGCGCGACGCAGTATTTT,CASSFRASATQYF
TRBJ2-5,TRBV5-4,once,.,TGTGCCAGCAGCTCTTCCACCTCGGGACCCACCCCAGAGACCCAGTACTTC,CASSSSTSGPTPETQYF
TRBJ2-3,TRBV5-1,.,TRBD2,TGCGCCAGCAGAGGTGGACTAGCGGGAGCGCGGGATACGCAGTATTTT,CASRGGLAGARDTQYF
TRBJ2-2,TRBV12-3/TRBV12-4,.,TRBD2,TGTGCCAGCAGTCCGCGGACTAGCGGAGTCACCGGGGAGCTGTTTTTT,CASSPRTSGVTGELFF